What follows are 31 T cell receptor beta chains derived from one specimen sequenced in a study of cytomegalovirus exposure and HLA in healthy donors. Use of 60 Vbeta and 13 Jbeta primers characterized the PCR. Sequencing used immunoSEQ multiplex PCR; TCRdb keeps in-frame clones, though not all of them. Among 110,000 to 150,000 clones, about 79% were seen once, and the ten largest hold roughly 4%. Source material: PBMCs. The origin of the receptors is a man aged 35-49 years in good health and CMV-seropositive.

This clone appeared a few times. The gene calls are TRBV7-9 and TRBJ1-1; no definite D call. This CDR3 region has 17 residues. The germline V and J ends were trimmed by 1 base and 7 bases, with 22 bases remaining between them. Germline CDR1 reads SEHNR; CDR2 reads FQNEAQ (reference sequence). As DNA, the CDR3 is TGTGCCAGCAGCTTAGATGGTCTGAGGTTGCCGGGGAATGAAGCTTTCTTT. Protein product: CASSLDGLRLPGNEAFF.

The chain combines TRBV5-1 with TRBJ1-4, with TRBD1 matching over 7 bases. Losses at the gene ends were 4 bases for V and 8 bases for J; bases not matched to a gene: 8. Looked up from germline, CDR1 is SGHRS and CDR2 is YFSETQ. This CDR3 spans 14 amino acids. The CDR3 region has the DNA TGCGCCAGCAGCGCTAGACAGGGTTCGGAAAAACTGTTTTTT. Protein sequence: CASSARQGSEKLFF.

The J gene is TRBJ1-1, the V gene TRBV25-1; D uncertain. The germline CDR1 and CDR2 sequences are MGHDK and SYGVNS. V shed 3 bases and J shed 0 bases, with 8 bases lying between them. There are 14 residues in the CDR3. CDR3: CASSEYGLNTEAFF. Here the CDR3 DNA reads TGTGCCAGCAGTGAGTACGGTTTGAACACTGAAGCTTTCTTT.

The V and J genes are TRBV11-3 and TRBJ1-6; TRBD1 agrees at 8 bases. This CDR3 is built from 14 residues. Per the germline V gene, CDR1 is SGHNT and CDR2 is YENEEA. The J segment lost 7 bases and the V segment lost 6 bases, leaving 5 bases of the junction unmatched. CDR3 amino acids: CASRPRQGNSPLHF. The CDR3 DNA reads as TGTGCCAGCAGACCCCGACAGGGGAATTCACCCCTCCACTTT.

CDR3 loop: CASSPSVGSLNEKLFF. CDR3 bases: TGTGCCAGTAGTCCTTCTGTGGGCAGCCTCAATGAAAAACTGTTTTTT. The chain combines TRBV19 with TRBJ1-4; D is unresolved. CDR3 length equals 16 residues. V was pared by 5 bases and J by 5 bases, with 18 bases between. Germline-derived CDR1 and CDR2 are LNHDA and SQIVND (reference sequence).

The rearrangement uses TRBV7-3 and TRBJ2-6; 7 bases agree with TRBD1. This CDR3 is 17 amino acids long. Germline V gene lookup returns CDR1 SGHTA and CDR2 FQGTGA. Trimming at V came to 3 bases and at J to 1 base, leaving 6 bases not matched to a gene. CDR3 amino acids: CASSLARQGSGANVLTF. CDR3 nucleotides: TGTGCCAGCAGCTTGGCCCGACAGGGTTCTGGGGCCAACGTCCTGACTTTC.

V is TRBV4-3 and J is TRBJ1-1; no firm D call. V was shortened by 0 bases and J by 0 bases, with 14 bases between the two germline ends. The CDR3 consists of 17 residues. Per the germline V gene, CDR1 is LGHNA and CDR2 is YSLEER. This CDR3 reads CASSQDWADPMNTEAFF. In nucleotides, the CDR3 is TGCGCCAGCAGCCAAGATTGGGCAGACCCCATGAACACTGAAGCTTTCTTT.

CDR3 DNA: TGTGCCATCAAGGGAGTAGCGGGGGTCCTAAATGAGCAGTTCTTC. This codes for CAIKGVAGVLNEQFF. The chain uses TRBV10-3 and TRBJ2-1, with 9 bases aligning to TRBD2. J lost 7 bases, V lost 7 bases, and 11 bases had no gene match. The CDR3 is made up of 15 amino acids. CDR1 is ENHRY and CDR2 is SYGVKD in the germline V gene.

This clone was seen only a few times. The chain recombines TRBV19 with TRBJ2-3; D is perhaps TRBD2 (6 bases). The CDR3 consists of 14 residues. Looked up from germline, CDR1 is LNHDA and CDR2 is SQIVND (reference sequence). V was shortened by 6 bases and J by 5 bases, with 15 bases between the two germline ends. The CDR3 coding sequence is TGTGCCAGTAGGGCTAGCCGGGGAGGAGATACGCAGTATTTT. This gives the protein CASRASRGGDTQYF.

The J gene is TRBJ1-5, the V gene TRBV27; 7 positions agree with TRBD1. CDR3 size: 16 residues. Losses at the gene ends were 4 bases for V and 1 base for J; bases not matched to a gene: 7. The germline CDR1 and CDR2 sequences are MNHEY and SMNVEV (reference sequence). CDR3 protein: CASSSYWDSSNQPQHF. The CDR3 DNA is TGTGCCAGCAGTTCATATTGGGACAGCAGCAATCAGCCCCAGCATTTT.

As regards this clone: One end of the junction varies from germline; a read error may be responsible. The DNA of the CDR3 is TGTTCCAGCAGCTTCCCGAGTCAGCCCCAGCATTTT. Translating it yields CSSSFPSQPQHF. The rearrangement links TRBV7-9 to TRBJ1-5; D not resolved. The CDR3 has 12 residues. Germline loops: CDR1 SEHNR, CDR2 FQNEAQ (reference sequence).

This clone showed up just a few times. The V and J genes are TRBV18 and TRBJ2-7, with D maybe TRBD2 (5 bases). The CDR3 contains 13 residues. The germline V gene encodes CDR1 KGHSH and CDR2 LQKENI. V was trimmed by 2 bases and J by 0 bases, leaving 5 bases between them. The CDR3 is CASSPSGSYEQYF. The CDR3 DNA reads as TGTGCCAGCTCACCAAGCGGCTCCTACGAGCAGTACTTC.

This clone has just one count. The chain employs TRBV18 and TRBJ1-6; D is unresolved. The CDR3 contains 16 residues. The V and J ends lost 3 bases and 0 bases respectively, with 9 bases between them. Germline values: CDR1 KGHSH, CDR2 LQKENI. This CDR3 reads CASSPGSSSYNSPLHF. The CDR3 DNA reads TGTGCCAGCTCACCGGGCAGTAGCTCCTATAATTCACCCCTCCACTTT.

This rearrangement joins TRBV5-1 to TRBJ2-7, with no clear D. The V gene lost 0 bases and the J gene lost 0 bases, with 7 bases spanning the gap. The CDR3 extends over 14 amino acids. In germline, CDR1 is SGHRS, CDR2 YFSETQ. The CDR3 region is CASSLVADSYEQYF. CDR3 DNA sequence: TGCGCCAGCAGCTTGGTTGCGGACTCCTACGAGCAGTACTTC.

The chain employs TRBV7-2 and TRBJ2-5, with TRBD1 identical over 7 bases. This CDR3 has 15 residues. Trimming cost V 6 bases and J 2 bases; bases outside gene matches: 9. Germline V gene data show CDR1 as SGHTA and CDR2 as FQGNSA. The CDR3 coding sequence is TGTGCCAGCAGTCGGGACAGAAACAAACAAGAGACCCAGTACTTC. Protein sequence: CASSRDRNKQETQYF.

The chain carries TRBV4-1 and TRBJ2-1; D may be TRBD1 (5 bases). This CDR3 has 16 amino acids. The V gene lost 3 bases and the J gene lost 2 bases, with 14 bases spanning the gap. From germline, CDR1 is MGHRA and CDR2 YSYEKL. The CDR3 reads CASSQAGLPAYNEQFF. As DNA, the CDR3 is TGCGCCAGCAGCCAGGCAGGGCTTCCCGCCTACAATGAGCAGTTCTTC.

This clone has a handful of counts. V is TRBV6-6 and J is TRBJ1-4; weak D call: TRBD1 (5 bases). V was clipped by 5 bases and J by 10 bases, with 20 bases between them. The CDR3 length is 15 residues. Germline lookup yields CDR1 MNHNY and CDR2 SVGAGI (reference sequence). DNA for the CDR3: TGTGCCAGCAGTACCTGGACAAGGGAAGAAGTAAAACTGTTTTTT. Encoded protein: CASSTWTREEVKLFF.

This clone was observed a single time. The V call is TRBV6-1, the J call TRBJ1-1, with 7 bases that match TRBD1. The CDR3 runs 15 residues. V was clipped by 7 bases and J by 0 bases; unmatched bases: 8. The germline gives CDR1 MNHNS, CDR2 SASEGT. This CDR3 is CASTLTGTVNTEAFF. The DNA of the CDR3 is TGTGCCAGCACCCTAACCGGGACAGTGAACACTGAAGCTTTCTTT.

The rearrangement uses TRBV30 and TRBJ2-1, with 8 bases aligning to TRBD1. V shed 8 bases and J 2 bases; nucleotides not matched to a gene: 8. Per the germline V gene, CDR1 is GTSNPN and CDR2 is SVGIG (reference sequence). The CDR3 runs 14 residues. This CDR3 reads CAGTGGQAYNEQFF. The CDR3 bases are TGTGCCGGTACAGGGGGACAGGCCTACAATGAGCAGTTCTTC.

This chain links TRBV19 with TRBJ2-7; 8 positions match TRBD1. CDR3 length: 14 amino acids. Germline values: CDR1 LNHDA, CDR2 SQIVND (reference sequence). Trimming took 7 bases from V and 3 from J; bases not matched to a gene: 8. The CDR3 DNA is TGTGCCAGTAAGCGGCAGGGGGCCGGCTACGAGCAGTACTTC. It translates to CASKRQGAGYEQYF.

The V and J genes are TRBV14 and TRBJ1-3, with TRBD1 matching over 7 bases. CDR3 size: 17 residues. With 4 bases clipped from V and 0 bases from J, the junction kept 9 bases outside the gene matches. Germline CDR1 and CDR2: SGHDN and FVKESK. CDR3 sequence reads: CASSRWDSNFSGNTIYF. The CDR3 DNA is TGTGCCAGCAGCCGGTGGGACAGCAATTTCTCTGGAAACACCATATATTTT.

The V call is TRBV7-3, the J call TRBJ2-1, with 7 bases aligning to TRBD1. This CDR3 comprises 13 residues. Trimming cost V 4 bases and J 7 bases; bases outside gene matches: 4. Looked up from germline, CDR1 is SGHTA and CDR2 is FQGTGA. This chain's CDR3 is CASSYGTANEQFF. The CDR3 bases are TGTGCCAGCAGCTATGGGACAGCGAATGAGCAGTTCTTC.

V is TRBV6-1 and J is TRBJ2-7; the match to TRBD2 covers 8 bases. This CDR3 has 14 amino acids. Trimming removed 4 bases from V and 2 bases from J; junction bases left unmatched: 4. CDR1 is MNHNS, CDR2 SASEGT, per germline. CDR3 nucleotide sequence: TGTGCCAGCAGTGGGGTAGCGGGACCCTACGAGCAGTACTTC. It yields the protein CASSGVAGPYEQYF.

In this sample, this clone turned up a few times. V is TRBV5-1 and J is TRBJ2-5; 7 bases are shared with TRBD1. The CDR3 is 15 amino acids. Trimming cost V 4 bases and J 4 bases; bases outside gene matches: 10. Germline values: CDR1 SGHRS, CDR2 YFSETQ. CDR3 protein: CASSKLGGAGETQYF. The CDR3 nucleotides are TGCGCCAGCAGCAAGTTAGGGGGCGCGGGAGAGACCCAGTACTTC.

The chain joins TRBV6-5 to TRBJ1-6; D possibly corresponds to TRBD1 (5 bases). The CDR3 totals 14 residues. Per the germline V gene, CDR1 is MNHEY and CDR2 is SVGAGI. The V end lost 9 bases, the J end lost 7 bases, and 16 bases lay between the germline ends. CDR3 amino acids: CASGTDSGNSPLHF. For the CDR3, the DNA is TGTGCCAGTGGGACTGACTCAGGGAATTCACCCCTCCACTTT.

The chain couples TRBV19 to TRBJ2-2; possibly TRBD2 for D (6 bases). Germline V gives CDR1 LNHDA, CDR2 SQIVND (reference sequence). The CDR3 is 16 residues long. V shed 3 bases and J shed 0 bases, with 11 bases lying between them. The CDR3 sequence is CASSIRGKANTGELFF. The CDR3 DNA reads TGTGCCAGTAGTATCCGCGGGAAAGCGAACACCGGGGAGCTGTTTTTT. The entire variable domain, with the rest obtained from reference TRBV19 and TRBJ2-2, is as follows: DGGITQSPKYLFRKEGQNVTLSCEQNLNHDAMYWYRQDPGQGLRLIYYSQIVNDFQKGDIAEGYSVSREKKESFPLTVTSAQKNPTAFYLCASSIRGKANTGELFFGEGSRLTVL.

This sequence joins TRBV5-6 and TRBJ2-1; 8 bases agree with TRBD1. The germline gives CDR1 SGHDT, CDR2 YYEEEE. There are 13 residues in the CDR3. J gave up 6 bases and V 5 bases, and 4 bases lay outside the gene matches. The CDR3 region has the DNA TGTGCCAGCAGTCGACAGGGGTTCAATGAGCAGTTCTTC. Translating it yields CASSRQGFNEQFF.

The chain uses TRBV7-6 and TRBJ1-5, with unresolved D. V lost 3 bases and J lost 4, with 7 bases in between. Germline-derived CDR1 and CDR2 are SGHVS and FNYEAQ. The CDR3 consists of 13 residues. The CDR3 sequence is CASSFSGNQPQHF. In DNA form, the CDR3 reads TGTGCCAGCAGCTTCTCCGGGAATCAGCCCCAGCATTTT. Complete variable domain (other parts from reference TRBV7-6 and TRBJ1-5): GAGVSQSPRYKVTKRGQDVALRCDPISGHVSLYWYRQALGQGPEFLTYFNYEAQQDKSGLPNDRFSAERPEGSISTLTIQRTEQRDSAMYRCASSFSGNQPQHFGDGTRLSIL.

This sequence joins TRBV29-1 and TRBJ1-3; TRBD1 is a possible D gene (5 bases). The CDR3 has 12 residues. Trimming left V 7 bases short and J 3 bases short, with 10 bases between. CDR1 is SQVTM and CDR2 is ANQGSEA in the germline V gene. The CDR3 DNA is TGCAGCGCAGCCGACAGTGGAAACACCATATATTTT. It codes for CSAADSGNTIYF.

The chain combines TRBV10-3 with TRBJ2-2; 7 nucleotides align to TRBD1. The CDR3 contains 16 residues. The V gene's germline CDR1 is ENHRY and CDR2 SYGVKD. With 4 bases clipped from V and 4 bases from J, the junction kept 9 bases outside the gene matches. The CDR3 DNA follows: TGTGCCATCAGTGGGAGACAGGGCCAGAGCACCGGGGAGCTGTTTTTT. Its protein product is CAISGRQGQSTGELFF.

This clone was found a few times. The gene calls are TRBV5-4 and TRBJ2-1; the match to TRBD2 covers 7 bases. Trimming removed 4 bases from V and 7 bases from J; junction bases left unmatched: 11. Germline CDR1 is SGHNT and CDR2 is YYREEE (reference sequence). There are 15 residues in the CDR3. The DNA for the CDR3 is TGTGCCAGCAGCGCAACTAGCGCCGTGTTAAATGAGCAGTTCTTC. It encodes CASSATSAVLNEQFF.